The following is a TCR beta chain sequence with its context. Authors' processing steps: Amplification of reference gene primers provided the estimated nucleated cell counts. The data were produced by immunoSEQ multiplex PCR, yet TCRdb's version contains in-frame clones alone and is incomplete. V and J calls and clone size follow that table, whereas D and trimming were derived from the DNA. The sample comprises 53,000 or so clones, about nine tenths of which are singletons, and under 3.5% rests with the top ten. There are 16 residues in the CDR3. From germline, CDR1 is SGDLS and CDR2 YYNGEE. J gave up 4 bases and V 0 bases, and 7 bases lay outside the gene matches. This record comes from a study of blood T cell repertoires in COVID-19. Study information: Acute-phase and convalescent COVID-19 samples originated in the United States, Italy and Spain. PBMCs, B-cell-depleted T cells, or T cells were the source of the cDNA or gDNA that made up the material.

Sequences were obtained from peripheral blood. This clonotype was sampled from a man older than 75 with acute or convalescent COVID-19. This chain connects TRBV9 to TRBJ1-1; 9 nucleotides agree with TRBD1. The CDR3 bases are TGTGCCAGCAGCGTAGAGGACAGGGGTTGGGGCACTGAAGCTTTCTTT. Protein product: CASSVEDRGWGTEAFF.